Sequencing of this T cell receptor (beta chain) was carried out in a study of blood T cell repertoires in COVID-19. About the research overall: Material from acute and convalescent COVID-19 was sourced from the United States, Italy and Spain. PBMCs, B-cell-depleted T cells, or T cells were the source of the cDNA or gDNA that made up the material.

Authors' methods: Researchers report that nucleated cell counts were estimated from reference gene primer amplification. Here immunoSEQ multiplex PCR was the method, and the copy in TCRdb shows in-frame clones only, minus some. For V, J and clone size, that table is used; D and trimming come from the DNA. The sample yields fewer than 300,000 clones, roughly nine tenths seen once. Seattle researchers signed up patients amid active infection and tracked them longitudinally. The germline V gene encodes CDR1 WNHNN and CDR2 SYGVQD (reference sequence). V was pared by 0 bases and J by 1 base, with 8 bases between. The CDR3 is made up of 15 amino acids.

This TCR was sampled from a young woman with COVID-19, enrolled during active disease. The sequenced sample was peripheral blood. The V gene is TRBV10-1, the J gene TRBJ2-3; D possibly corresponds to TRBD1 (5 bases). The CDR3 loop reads CASSESGAGTDTQYF. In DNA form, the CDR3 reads TGCGCCAGCAGTGAGTCAGGGGCAGGCACAGATACGCAGTATTTT.